This T cell receptor (beta chain) was retrieved from a study of graft-versus-host responses after intestinal transplantation. Study overall: Those transplanted obtained multivisceral, liver-intestinal, or isolated intestinal grafts.

Assay: immunoSEQ multiplex PCR; the TCRdb copy retains only in-frame clones and omits some. The data contain under 20,000 clones, roughly 94% of them singletons. The source was PBMCs, collected 23 days after intestinal transplant. This receptor was identified in a human patient who received an intestinal transplant, so some T cells may come from the graft donor.

The chain's CDR3 is CASRSDRRGYEQYF. The CDR3 coding sequence is TGTGCCAGCAGATCCGACAGGAGAGGTTACGAGCAGTACTTC. V is TRBV7-9 and J is TRBJ2-7, with a tentative D call TRBD1 (6 bases). Per the germline V gene, CDR1 is SEHNR and CDR2 is FQNEAQ (reference sequence). Trimming left V 6 bases short and J 4 bases short, with 16 bases between. CDR3 length: 14 residues.